Each of the 27 T cell receptor beta chains below was sequenced from the same sample in a study of response to subunit inactivated influenza vaccine. In TCRdb, the RT-PCR reads were re-called with MiXCR into one record per CDR3 protein. In the table there are 500,000 to 600,000 distinct CDR3 sequences, around 11% of which are singletons. The same data also went into a second study, on T cells expressing NK-cell markers. In that study: TCR beta cDNA was generated via 5'RACE template switching incorporating UMIs.

Sequenced here: PBMCs from blood, sampled on the day of vaccination. These receptors all come from a man between 50 and 59 years old who received an inactivated influenza vaccine.

This clonotype was seen repeatedly, ten times or more. V gene TRBV7-2 combines with J gene TRBJ2-4, with 11 bases matching TRBD2. Germline-derived CDR1 and CDR2 are SGHTA and FQGNSA. This CDR3 contains 17 residues. V dropped 0 bases and J dropped 9; count of bases not matched to a gene: 10. The CDR3 loop reads CASSLAATSGSLIIQYF. CDR3 in DNA: TGTGCCAGCAGCTTAGCTGCTACTAGCGGGAGTTTAATCATTCAGTACTTC.

This clonotype was seen ten or more times. The chain joins TRBV18 to TRBJ2-1; 10 bases align to TRBD2. From germline, CDR1 is KGHSH and CDR2 LQKENI. The CDR3 has 17 residues. V lost 0 bases, J lost 2 bases, and 4 bases stayed unmatched. The chain's CDR3 is CASSPPQSGGAYNEQFF. The CDR3, as DNA: TGTGCCAGCTCACCACCACAGAGCGGGGGGGCCTACAATGAGCAGTTCTTC. Filled out from reference TRBV18 and TRBJ2-1, the complete variable domain reads NAGVMQNPRHLVRRRGQEARLRCSPMKGHSHVYWYRQLPEEGLKFMVYLQKENIIDESGMPKERFSAEFPKEGPSILRIQQVVRGDSAAYFCASSPPQSGGAYNEQFFGPGTRLTVL.

The chain links TRBV28 to TRBJ1-2, with TRBD1 as a possible D gene (5 bases). The CDR3 runs to 17 residues. Trimming pared 7 bases from V and 1 base from J, leaving 22 bases between. CDR1 and CDR2 (germline): MDHEN, SYDVKM. The CDR3 DNA follows: TGTGCCAGCACCCCATCGCAGGGTTCCCGACATAACTATGGCTACACCTTC. Its translation: CASTPSQGSRHNYGYTF.

DNA of the CDR3: TGTGCCAGCAGCTCTACCGGGACAGCCCTGTTCTTC. Its translation is CASSSTGTALFF. V is TRBV7-2 and J is TRBJ2-1; TRBD1 matches 7 bases. The CDR3 has 12 residues. The V and J ends lost 4 bases and 15 bases, in that order; junction bases with no gene match: 9. The V gene's germline CDR1 is SGHTA and CDR2 FQGNSA.

V gene TRBV7-9 combines with J gene TRBJ2-7, with TRBD1 matching over 10 bases. The germline V gene encodes CDR1 SEHNR and CDR2 FQNEAQ (reference sequence). V was clipped by 5 bases and J by 5 bases; unmatched bases: 6. The CDR3 is made up of 14 amino acids. The CDR3 DNA sequence: TGTGCCAGCAGCCCAGGGGGACAGGGGAACGAGCAGTACTTC. Translated: CASSPGGQGNEQYF.

In this sample, this clonotype turned up a few times. V and J are TRBV25-1 and TRBJ2-5, with TRBD1 matching 8 bases. Germline CDR1 MGHDK, CDR2 SYGVNS. The CDR3 length is 17 residues. V gave up 3 bases and J gave up 4 bases; unmatched junction bases: 13. CDR3 protein: CASSDFSGGTLSETQYF. The CDR3 DNA reads as TGTGCCAGCAGTGATTTCTCAGGGGGCACCCTCTCAGAGACCCAGTACTTC.

This chain joins TRBV5-1 and TRBJ1-3; a possible D gene is TRBD1 (6 bases). V was shortened by 1 base and J by 2 bases, with 13 bases between the two germline ends. Germline assignment: CDR1 SGHRS and CDR2 YFSETQ. This CDR3 is 16 amino acids long. The CDR3 DNA reads as TGCGCCAGCAGCTTGTTGGGGGGGGCGCCTGGAAACACCATATATTTT. Translation gives CASSLLGGAPGNTIYF. The whole variable domain, remainder taken from reference TRBV5-1 and TRBJ1-3, is KAGVTQTPRYLIKTRGQQVTLSCSPISGHRSVSWYQQTPGQGLQFLFEYFSETQRNKGNFPGRFSGRQFSNSRSEMNVSTLELGDSALYLCASSLLGGAPGNTIYFGEGSWLTVV.

This chain connects TRBV30 to TRBJ2-5, with D possibly matching TRBD2 (5 bases). The germline V gene has CDR1 GTSNPN and CDR2 SVGIG (reference sequence). The V gene lost 3 bases and the J gene lost 5 bases, with 13 bases spanning the gap. The CDR3 spans 13 residues. The CDR3 nucleotides are TGTGCCTGGAGAGGGAGCCCGTGGGAGACCCAGTACTTC. Encoded protein: CAWRGSPWETQYF. Full variable domain (missing parts from reference TRBV30 and TRBJ2-5): SQTIHQWPATLVQPVGSPLSLECTVEGTSNPNLYWYRQAAGRGLQLLFYSVGIGQISSEVPQNLSASRPQDRQFILSSKKLLLSDSGFYLCAWRGSPWETQYFGPGTRLLVL.

For the CDR3, the DNA is TGTGCCAGCAGCTTAGATCGGGGCAGTGGATCCTCGGCTGAAGCTTTCTTT. Amino acid sequence: CASSLDRGSGSSAEAFF. V gene TRBV11-2 combines with J gene TRBJ1-1, with D possibly TRBD1 on 5 matching bases. The CDR3 spans 17 residues. CDR1 and CDR2 from the germline V gene are SGHAT and FQNNGV. The V gene lost 0 bases and the J gene lost 6 bases, with 20 bases spanning the gap. Looking up the rest from reference TRBV11-2 and TRBJ1-1 gives the full variable domain: EAGVAQSPRYKIIEKRQSVAFWCNPISGHATLYWYQQILGQGPKLLIQFQNNGVVDDSQLPKDRFSAERLKGVDSTLKIQPAKLEDSAVYLCASSLDRGSGSSAEAFFGQGTRLTVV.

The chain employs TRBV4-1 and TRBJ2-1; D possibly corresponds to TRBD1 (5 bases). Trimming pared 2 bases from V and 5 bases from J, leaving 7 bases between. The CDR3 runs to 13 residues. Germline CDR1 and CDR2: MGHRA and YSYEKL. For the CDR3, the DNA is TGCGCCAGCAGCCAAAGGGGCAACAATGAGCAGTTCTTC. It translates to CASSQRGNNEQFF.

This clonotype was counted a few times. The rearrangement links TRBV20-1 to TRBJ2-1; 7 positions agree with TRBD2. This CDR3 region has 14 residues. Trimming at V came to 0 bases and at J to 7 bases, leaving 6 bases not matched to a gene. Germline loops: CDR1 DFQATT, CDR2 SNEGSKA (reference sequence). The CDR3 loop is CSARDPRTRNEQFF. The CDR3 nucleotides read TGCAGTGCTAGAGATCCTCGGACTAGGAATGAGCAGTTCTTC.

The rearrangement joins TRBV7-9 to TRBJ2-2, with 13 positions matching TRBD2. The trim removed 5 bases at V and 6 bases at J, leaving 6 bases unmatched. The CDR3 loop spans 16 amino acids. Germline V CDR1 and CDR2: SEHNR, FQNEAQ (reference sequence). The CDR3 nucleotides are TGTGCCAGCAGCCCGTCGGGACTAGCGGGGCCCGGGGAGCTGTTTTTT. Translating gives CASSPSGLAGPGELFF. Using reference TRBV7-9 and TRBJ2-2 for the parts outside the CDR3, the full variable domain is DTGVSQNPRHKITKRGQNVTFRCDPISEHNRLYWYRQTLGQGPEFLTYFQNEAQLEKSRLLSDRFSAERPKGSFSTLEIQRTEQGDSAMYLCASSPSGLAGPGELFFGEGSRLTVL.

The genes are TRBV9 and TRBJ2-2; D remains ambiguous. The CDR3 loop spans 15 amino acids. With 0 bases removed from V and 2 bases from J, the gap between germline ends came to 8 bases. Germline V CDR1 and CDR2: SGDLS, YYNGEE. The CDR3 loop reads CASSVVAGNTGELFF. CDR3 bases: TGTGCCAGCAGCGTAGTTGCAGGCAACACCGGGGAGCTGTTTTTT.

The rearrangement links TRBV6-5 to TRBJ1-4, with 8 bases matching TRBD1. Germline values: CDR1 MNHEY, CDR2 SVGAGI. With V trimmed by 2 bases and J by 8 bases, 7 bases remained unmatched. The CDR3 loop spans 15 amino acids. The CDR3 DNA follows: TGTGCCAGCAGTTACGGGGGACAGGCCCCCGAAAAACTGTTTTTT. It encodes CASSYGGQAPEKLFF.

This clonotype has at least ten counts. V and J are TRBV12-3 or TRBV12-4 and TRBJ2-2; D remains unclear. Trimming removed 2 bases from V and 10 bases from J, with 14 bases in between. This CDR3 is 14 amino acids long. The CDR3 spells CASSLTGPTEELFF. CDR3 nucleotide sequence: TGTGCCAGCAGTTTAACGGGCCCGACGGAGGAGCTGTTTTTT.

This clonotype turned up a few times. V gene TRBV20-1 combines with J gene TRBJ2-1; D is undetermined. V gave up 2 bases and J gave up 5 bases, with 4 bases separating them. The germline V gene encodes CDR1 DFQATT and CDR2 SNEGSKA (reference sequence). The CDR3 extends over 11 amino acids. The DNA for the CDR3 is TGCAGTGCTAGACTGGACAATGAGCAGTTCTTC. The encoded protein is CSARLDNEQFF.

This clonotype was counted once. Its ends do not fully match the called genes, so a read error is possible. The J gene is TRBJ1-5, the V gene TRBV7-2; TRBD1 matches at 9 bases. The CDR3 is 15 residues long. Germline CDR1 SGHTA, CDR2 FQGNSA. In nucleotides, the CDR3 is TGTGCCGGCAGCCTGACAGGGGGGAGCAATCAGCCCCAGCATTTT. It translates to CAGSLTGGSNQPQHF.

In this sample, this clonotype turned up a few times. CDR3: CASSPAPRLNTEAFF. The CDR3, as DNA: TGTGCCAGCAGTCCGGCTCCCCGACTGAACACTGAAGCTTTCTTT. V usage is TRBV6-1 and J usage is TRBJ1-1; D ambiguous. Germline assignment: CDR1 MNHNS and CDR2 SASEGT. This CDR3 has 15 residues. V shed 5 bases and J shed 0 bases, with 13 bases lying between them.

In this sample, this clonotype turned up many times. The chain is built from TRBV5-1 and TRBJ2-3; the D is unclear. V lost 2 bases and J 2 bases, leaving 9 bases between the germline ends. The germline V gene encodes CDR1 SGHRS and CDR2 YFSETQ. There are 14 residues in the CDR3. The CDR3: CASSFWGNTDTQYF. CDR3 nucleotide sequence: TGCGCCAGCAGCTTTTGGGGAAACACAGATACGCAGTATTTT.

In this sample, this clonotype turned up many times. The chain employs TRBV27 and TRBJ2-1, with 11 bases matching TRBD2. CDR3 length: 15 residues. Germline CDR1 and CDR2: MNHEY and SMNVEV (reference sequence). With 5 bases clipped from V and 6 bases from J, the junction kept 6 bases outside the gene matches. In DNA, the CDR3 is TGTGCCAGCAGTCAACTAGCGGGGGTACCCAATGAGCAGTTCTTC. Amino acids: CASSQLAGVPNEQFF.

The chain couples TRBV7-6 to TRBJ1-1; D unclear. Trimming removed 3 bases at V and 1 base at J, with 9 bases between. The germline gives CDR1 SGHVS, CDR2 FNYEAQ. The CDR3 contains 14 residues. The CDR3 DNA reads TGTGCCAGCAGCTTTTTACGGGGGAACACTGAAGCTTTCTTT. Translated, it gives CASSFLRGNTEAFF.

This clonotype has just one count. The V call is TRBV5-1, the J call TRBJ2-7, with TRBD1 matching over 11 bases. Germline values: CDR1 SGHRS, CDR2 YFSETQ. Germline trimming cut 1 base from V and 5 bases from J; bases unmatched to any gene: 5. CDR3 length: 15 residues. The CDR3 region is CASSLRGQGADEQYF. As DNA, the CDR3 is TGCGCCAGCAGCTTGCGTGGACAGGGGGCGGACGAGCAGTACTTC.

The CDR3 spells CASSVRGNNQETQYF. In nucleotides, the CDR3 is TGCGCCAGCAGCGTCCGGGGGAATAATCAAGAGACCCAGTACTTC. The rearrangement uses TRBV5-1 and TRBJ2-5, with a weak D call TRBD2 (6 bases). CDR1 is SGHRS, CDR2 YFSETQ, per germline. This CDR3 spans 15 amino acids. V was clipped by 4 bases and J by 2 bases, with 15 bases between them.

In this sample, this clonotype turned up a few times. CDR3 amino acids: CSAREGGGASYNEQFF. The CDR3 coding sequence is TGCAGTGCTAGAGAGGGCGGGGGGGCCTCCTACAATGAGCAGTTCTTC. This sequence joins TRBV20-1 and TRBJ2-1; 9 bases map to TRBD2. J was trimmed by 0 bases and V by 0 bases; bases with no gene match: 3. This CDR3 is 16 amino acids long. CDR1 and CDR2 (germline): DFQATT, SNEGSKA (reference sequence).

This sequence joins TRBV28 and TRBJ2-7; 10 bases match TRBD2. The CDR3 loop spans 16 amino acids. CDR1 and CDR2 from the germline V gene are MDHEN and SYDVKM. V lost 5 bases and J lost 6; bases outside the gene matches: 13. CDR3 loop: CASSPSRDGLAVEQYF. Here the CDR3 DNA reads TGTGCCAGCAGTCCTTCACGCGATGGACTAGCGGTCGAGCAGTACTTC. Full variable domain (missing parts from reference TRBV28 and TRBJ2-7): DVKVTQSSRYLVKRTGEKVFLECVQDMDHENMFWYRQDPGLGLRLIYFSYDVKMKEKGDIPEGYSVSREKKERFSLILESASTNQTSMYLCASSPSRDGLAVEQYFGPGTRLTVT.

This clonotype was found a few times. The V gene is TRBV7-2, the J gene TRBJ2-7; 7 bases are shared with TRBD1. CDR3 length equals 16 residues. From germline, CDR1 is SGHTA and CDR2 FQGNSA. V shed 5 bases, J shed 2 bases, and the junction held 12 bases outside the gene matches. The CDR3 protein is CASSDFGRTGTYEQYF. As DNA, the CDR3 is TGTGCCAGCAGCGATTTCGGCCGGACAGGAACCTACGAGCAGTACTTC. Supplemented by reference TRBV7-2 and TRBJ2-7, the full variable domain reads GAGVSQSPSNKVTEKGKDVELRCDPISGHTALYWYRQSLGQGLEFLIYFQGNSAPDKSGLPSDRFSAERTGGSVSTLTIQRTQQEDSAVYLCASSDFGRTGTYEQYFGPGTRLTVT.

This clonotype has a handful of counts. In DNA form, the CDR3 reads TGTGCCAGCAGTTTGAGCCGACCGGACAGGGCAGGCTACGAGCAGTACTTC. Amino acids: CASSLSRPDRAGYEQYF. The V call is TRBV28, the J call TRBJ2-7; 8 bases match TRBD1. V shed 3 bases and J 3 bases; nucleotides not matched to a gene: 13. The CDR3 sequence is 17 residues long. Germline CDR1 MDHEN, CDR2 SYDVKM. The full variable domain, rest sourced from reference TRBV28 and TRBJ2-7, is DVKVTQSSRYLVKRTGEKVFLECVQDMDHENMFWYRQDPGLGLRLIYFSYDVKMKEKGDIPEGYSVSREKKERFSLILESASTNQTSMYLCASSLSRPDRAGYEQYFGPGTRLTVT.